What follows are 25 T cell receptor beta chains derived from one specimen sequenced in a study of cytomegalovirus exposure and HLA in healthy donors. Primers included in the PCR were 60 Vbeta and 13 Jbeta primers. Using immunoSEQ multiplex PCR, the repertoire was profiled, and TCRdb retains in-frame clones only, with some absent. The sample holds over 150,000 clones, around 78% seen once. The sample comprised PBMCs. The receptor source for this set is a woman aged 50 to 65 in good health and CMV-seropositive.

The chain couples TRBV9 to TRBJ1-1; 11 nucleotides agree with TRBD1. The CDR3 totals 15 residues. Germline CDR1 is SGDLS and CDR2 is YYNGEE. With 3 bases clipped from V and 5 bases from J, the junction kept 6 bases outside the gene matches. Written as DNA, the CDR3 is TGTGCCAGCAGCGACCCAGGGACAGGGGGGACTGAAGCTTTCTTT. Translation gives CASSDPGTGGTEAFF.

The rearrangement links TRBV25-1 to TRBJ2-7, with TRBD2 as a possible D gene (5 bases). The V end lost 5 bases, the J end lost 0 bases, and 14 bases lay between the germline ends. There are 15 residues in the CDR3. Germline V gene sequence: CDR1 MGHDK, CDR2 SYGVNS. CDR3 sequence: CASSPRDGLSYEQYF. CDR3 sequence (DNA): TGTGCCAGCAGTCCCCGCGACGGACTCTCCTACGAGCAGTACTTC.

The CDR3 reads CASSPNQGWDNKDIYGYTF. DNA for the CDR3: TGTGCCAGCTCACCAAACCAGGGATGGGATAACAAGGATATCTATGGCTACACCTTC. The chain links TRBV18 to TRBJ1-2; D may be TRBD1 (5 bases). Trimming stripped 2 bases from V and 4 bases from J, with 26 bases between. This CDR3 is 19 amino acids long. Germline V gene sequence: CDR1 KGHSH, CDR2 LQKENI.

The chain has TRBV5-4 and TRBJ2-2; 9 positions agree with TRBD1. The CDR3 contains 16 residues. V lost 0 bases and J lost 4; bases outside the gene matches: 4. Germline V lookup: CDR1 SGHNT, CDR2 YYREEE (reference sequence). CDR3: CASSLARTGATGELFF. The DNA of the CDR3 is TGTGCCAGCAGCTTGGCGAGGACAGGGGCCACCGGGGAGCTGTTTTTT.

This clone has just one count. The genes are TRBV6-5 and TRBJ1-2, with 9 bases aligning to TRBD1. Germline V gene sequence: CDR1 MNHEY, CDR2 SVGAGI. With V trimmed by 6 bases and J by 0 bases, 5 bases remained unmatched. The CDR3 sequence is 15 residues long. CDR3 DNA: TGTGCCAGCAGACGGCGGACAGGGGCTAACTATGGCTACACCTTC. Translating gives CASRRRTGANYGYTF.

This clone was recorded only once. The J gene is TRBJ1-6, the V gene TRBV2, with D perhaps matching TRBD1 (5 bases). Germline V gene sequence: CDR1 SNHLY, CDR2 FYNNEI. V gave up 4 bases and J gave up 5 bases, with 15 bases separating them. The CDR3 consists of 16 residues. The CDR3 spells CASSGRGGENNSPLHF. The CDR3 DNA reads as TGTGCCAGCAGTGGGAGGGGCGGGGAAAATAATTCACCCCTCCACTTT.

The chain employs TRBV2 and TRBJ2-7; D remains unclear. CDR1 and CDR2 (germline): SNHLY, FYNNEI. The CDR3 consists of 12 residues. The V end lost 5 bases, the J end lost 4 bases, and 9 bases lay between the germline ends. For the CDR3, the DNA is TGTGCCAGCAGTCGGAGCGATTACGAGCAGTACTTC. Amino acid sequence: CASSRSDYEQYF. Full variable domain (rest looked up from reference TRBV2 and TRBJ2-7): EPEVTQTPSHQVTQMGQEVILRCVPISNHLYFYWYRQILGQKVEFLVSFYNNEISEKSEIFDDQFSVERPDGSNFTLKIRSTKLEDSAMYFCASSRSDYEQYFGPGTRLTVT.

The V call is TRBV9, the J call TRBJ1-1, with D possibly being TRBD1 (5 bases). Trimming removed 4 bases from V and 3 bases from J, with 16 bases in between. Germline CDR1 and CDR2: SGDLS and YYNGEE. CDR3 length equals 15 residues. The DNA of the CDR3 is TGTGCCAGCAGCTCCCTTCGCACGGGGGACACTGAAGCTTTCTTT. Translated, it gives CASSSLRTGDTEAFF.

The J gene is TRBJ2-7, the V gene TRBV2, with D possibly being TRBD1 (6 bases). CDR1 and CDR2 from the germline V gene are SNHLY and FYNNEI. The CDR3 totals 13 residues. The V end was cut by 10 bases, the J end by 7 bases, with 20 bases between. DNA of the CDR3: TGTGCCACCTCGGAACAGGGCCACGGGGAGCAGTACTTC. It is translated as CATSEQGHGEQYF.

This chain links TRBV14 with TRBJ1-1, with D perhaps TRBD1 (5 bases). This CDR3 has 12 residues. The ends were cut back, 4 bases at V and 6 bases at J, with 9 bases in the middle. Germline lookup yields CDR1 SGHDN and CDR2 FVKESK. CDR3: CASSRAGAEAFF. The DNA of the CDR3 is TGTGCCAGCAGCCGGGCGGGGGCTGAAGCTTTCTTT.

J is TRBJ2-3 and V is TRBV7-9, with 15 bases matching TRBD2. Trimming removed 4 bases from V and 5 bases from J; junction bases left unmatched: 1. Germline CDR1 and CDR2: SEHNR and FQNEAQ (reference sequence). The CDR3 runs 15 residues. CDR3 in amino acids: CASSWTSGGEDTQYF. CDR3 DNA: TGTGCCAGCAGCTGGACTAGCGGGGGGGAAGATACGCAGTATTTT.

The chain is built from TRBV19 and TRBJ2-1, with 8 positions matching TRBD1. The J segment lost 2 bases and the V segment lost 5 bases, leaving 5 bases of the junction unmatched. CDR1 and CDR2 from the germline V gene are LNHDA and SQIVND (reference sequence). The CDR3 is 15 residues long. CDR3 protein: CASSSPGGPYNEQFF. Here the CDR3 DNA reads TGTGCCAGTAGTTCCCCAGGGGGCCCCTACAATGAGCAGTTCTTC.

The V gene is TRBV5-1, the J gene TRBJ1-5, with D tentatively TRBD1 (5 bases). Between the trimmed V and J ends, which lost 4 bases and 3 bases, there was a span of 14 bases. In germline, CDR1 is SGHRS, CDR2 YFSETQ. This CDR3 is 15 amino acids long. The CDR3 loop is CASSINGGDNQPQHF. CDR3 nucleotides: TGCGCCAGCAGCATTAACGGGGGTGACAATCAGCCCCAGCATTTT. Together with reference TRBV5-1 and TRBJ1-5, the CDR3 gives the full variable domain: KAGVTQTPRYLIKTRGQQVTLSCSPISGHRSVSWYQQTPGQGLQFLFEYFSETQRNKGNFPGRFSGRQFSNSRSEMNVSTLELGDSALYLCASSINGGDNQPQHFGDGTRLSIL.

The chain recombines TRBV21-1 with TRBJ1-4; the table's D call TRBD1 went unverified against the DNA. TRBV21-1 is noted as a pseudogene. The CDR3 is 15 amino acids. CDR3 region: CASSARDRANEKLFF. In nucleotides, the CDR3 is TGTGCCAGCAGCGCTCGGGACAGAGCTAATGAAAAACTGTTTTTT.

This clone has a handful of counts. CDR3 amino acids: CAWSLAGAGDTQYF. CDR3 coding DNA: TGTGCCTGGAGTTTAGCGGGGGCGGGAGATACGCAGTATTTT. The genes are TRBV30 and TRBJ2-3, with 9 bases fitting TRBD2. The CDR3 length is 14 residues. V was clipped by 2 bases and J by 5 bases; unmatched bases: 5. CDR1 is GTSNPN, CDR2 SVGIG, per germline (reference sequence).

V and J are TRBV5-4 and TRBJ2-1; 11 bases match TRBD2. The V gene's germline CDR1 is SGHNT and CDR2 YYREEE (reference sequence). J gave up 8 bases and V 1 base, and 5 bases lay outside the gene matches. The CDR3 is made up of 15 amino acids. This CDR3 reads CASSLRLAGSDEQFF. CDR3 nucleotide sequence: TGTGCCAGCAGCTTGAGACTAGCGGGGAGCGATGAGCAGTTCTTC.

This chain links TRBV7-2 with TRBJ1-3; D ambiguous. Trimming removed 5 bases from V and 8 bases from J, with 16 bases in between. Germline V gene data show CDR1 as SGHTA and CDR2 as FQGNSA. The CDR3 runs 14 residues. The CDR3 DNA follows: TGTGCCAGCAGCCCCCGTGACGGGAGGGACACCATATATTTT. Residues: CASSPRDGRDTIYF.

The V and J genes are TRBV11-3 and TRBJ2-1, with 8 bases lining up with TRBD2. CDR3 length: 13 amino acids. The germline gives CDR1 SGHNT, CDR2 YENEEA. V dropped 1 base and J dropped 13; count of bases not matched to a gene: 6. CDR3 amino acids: CASSLAPGLEQFF. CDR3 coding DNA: TGTGCCAGCAGCTTAGCCCCGGGACTAGAACAGTTCTTC.

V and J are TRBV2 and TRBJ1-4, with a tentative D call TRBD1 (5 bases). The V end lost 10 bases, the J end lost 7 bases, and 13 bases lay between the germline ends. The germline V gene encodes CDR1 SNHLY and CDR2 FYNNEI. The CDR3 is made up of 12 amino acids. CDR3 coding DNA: TGTGCCACCCGGGGGGGTTCTGAAAAACTGTTTTTT. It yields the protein CATRGGSEKLFF.

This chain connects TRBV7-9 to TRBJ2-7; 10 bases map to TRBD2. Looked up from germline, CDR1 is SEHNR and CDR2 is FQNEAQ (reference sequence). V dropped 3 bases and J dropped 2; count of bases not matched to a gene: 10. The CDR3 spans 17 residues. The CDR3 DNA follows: TGTGCCAGCAGCTTTCTACCGGGACTAGCGAGACCCTACGAGCAGTACTTC. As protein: CASSFLPGLARPYEQYF.

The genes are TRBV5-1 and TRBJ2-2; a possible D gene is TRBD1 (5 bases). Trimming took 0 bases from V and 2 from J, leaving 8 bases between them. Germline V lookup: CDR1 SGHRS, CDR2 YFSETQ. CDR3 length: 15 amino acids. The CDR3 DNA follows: TGCGCCAGCAGCTTGGGGACATACAACACCGGGGAGCTGTTTTTT. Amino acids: CASSLGTYNTGELFF.

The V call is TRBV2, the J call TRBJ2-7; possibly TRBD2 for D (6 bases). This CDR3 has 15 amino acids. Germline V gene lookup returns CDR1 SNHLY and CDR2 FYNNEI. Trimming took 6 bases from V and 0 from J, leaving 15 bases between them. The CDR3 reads CASSPGTLSSYEQYF. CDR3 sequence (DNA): TGTGCCAGCAGCCCCGGGACTTTAAGCTCCTACGAGCAGTACTTC.

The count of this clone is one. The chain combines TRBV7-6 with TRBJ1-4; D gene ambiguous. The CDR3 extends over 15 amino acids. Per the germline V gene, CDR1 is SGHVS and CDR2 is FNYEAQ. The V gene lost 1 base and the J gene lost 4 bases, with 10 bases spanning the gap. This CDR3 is CASSLGESLNEKLFF. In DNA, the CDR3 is TGTGCCAGCAGCTTAGGGGAGAGCCTTAATGAAAAACTGTTTTTT.

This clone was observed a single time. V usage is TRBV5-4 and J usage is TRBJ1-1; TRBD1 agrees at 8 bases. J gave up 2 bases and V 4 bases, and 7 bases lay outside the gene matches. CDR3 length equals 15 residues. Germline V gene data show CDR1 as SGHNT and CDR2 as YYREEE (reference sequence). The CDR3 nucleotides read TGTGCCAGCAGCGGCAGACAGGGGATCAACACTGAAGCTTTCTTT. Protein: CASSGRQGINTEAFF.

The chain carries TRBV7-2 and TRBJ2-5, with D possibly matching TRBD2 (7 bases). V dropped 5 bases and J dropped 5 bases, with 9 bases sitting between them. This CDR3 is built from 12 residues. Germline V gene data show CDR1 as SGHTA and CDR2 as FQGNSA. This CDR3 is CASSKGGETQYF. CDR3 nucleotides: TGTGCCAGCAGCAAGGGGGGGGAGACCCAGTACTTC.